This is a list of T cell receptor beta chains from one sample in a study of T cells expressing NK-cell markers. TCRdb derives one entry per CDR3 protein from the 5' RACE reads, leaving out DNA. Its clone listing holds fewer than 400,000 distinct CDR3 sequences. Sequenced sample: blood T cells: a sorted CD56 or NKG2C T cell subset, CD4+ or CD8+ T cells, or bulk PBMC T cells (not recorded which). These receptor sequences come from a woman aged 45-65 years in good health. Both conserved end residues are part of each CDR3. The order of the fields is J gene, V gene, CDR3 protein.

J: TRBJ1-1
V: TRBV12-3/TRBV12-4
CDR3: CASSSGQGAPNDNEAFF

J: TRBJ1-2
V: TRBV10-3
CDR3: CAIKSGEDYGYTF

J: TRBJ1-2
V: TRBV27
CDR3: CASGQGGGGYTF

J: TRBJ2-5
V: TRBV2
CDR3: CASSRVVETQYF

J: TRBJ1-1
V: TRBV25-1
CDR3: CASSEVGRTGGAFF

J: TRBJ1-1
V: TRBV20-1
CDR3: CSARDKGLVNTEAFF

J: TRBJ2-7
V: TRBV4-1
CDR3: CASSRYREAEQYF

J: TRBJ2-1
V: TRBV9
CDR3: CASSVAGDVMNEQFF

J: TRBJ1-1
V: TRBV2
CDR3: CASSETLEGRGGTEAFF

J: TRBJ1-5
V: TRBV20-1
CDR3: CSARDNNQPQHF

J: TRBJ2-1
V: TRBV20-1
CDR3: CSAREGRGAHNEQFF

J: TRBJ2-3
V: TRBV4-1
CDR3: CASSQEGTSGSYADTQYF

J: TRBJ2-7
V: TRBV7-8
CDR3: CASGPRGFGTSSYEQYF

J: TRBJ2-1
V: TRBV12-3/TRBV12-4
CDR3: CASSLEGRKQFF

J: TRBJ2-1
V: TRBV12-3/TRBV12-4
CDR3: CASSLDGHRVDNEQFF

J: TRBJ2-7
V: TRBV20-1
CDR3: CSAPAVTGLYYEQYF

J: TRBJ2-1
V: TRBV24-1
CDR3: CATSDPIGLTQFF

J: TRBJ2-5
V: TRBV7-8
CDR3: CASSPRGKKTQYF

J: TRBJ2-1
V: TRBV5-1
CDR3: CASSLDGTTYNEQFF

J: TRBJ1-1
V: TRBV10-3
CDR3: CAITTGMNTEAFF

J: TRBJ1-3
V: TRBV15
CDR3: CATSRDLGGAGNTIYF

J: TRBJ1-1
V: TRBV27
CDR3: CASSQGARATEAFF

J: TRBJ2-1
V: TRBV10-3
CDR3: CAITQQGTDNEQFF

J: TRBJ2-3
V: TRBV4-1
CDR3: CASSQDRGQSRHF

J: TRBJ2-5
V: TRBV3-1
CDR3: CASSPSQREDQYF

J: TRBJ2-5
V: TRBV10-3
CDR3: CAISLAGGSETQYF

J: TRBJ2-5
V: TRBV24-1
CDR3: CATSDGTSQYF

J: TRBJ2-2
V: TRBV7-8
CDR3: CASSPPASGSTGELFF

J: TRBJ1-5
V: TRBV3-1
CDR3: CASSQAQGGNQPQHF

J: TRBJ1-2
V: TRBV6-5
CDR3: CASSPFTGVHGYTF

J: TRBJ2-7
V: TRBV29-1
CDR3: CSVWTSGFSYEQYF

J: TRBJ2-5
V: TRBV20-1
CDR3: CSARWGGRTQYF

J: TRBJ2-1
V: TRBV29-1
CDR3: CSVYPTTSGNEQFF

J: TRBJ1-1
V: TRBV4-1
CDR3: CASSQVRGFEAFF

J: TRBJ1-6
V: TRBV12-3/TRBV12-4
CDR3: CASSTISDRANSPLHF

J: TRBJ1-1
V: TRBV12-3/TRBV12-4
CDR3: CASSLTAGGTEAFF

J: TRBJ2-5
V: TRBV11-3
CDR3: CASGTYSRDQARETQYF

J: TRBJ1-4
V: TRBV12-3/TRBV12-4
CDR3: CASSSGLPRNEKLFF

J: TRBJ2-5
V: TRBV4-1
CDR3: CASSQRPGEGQETQYF

J: TRBJ2-5
V: TRBV14
CDR3: CASSRQFQETQYF

J: TRBJ2-7
V: TRBV4-1
CDR3: CASSHPPVGQYEQYF

J: TRBJ2-7
V: TRBV28
CDR3: CASSSLRGSGFEQYF

J: TRBJ2-3
V: TRBV7-8
CDR3: CASSLAASGPLTDTQYF

J: TRBJ2-5
V: TRBV24-1
CDR3: CATGNNDRGVETQYF